These 24 T cell receptor beta chains share one sample of origin, sequenced in a study of identical twins (dated by TCRdb to 2016 to 2017). Libraries were constructed by 5' RACE. TCRdb lists the instrument as Illumina HiSeq 2000. Using fastp trimming at Q25 and MiXCR clonotype assembly, TCRdb reanalyzed the public sequencing data and kept in-frame beta chains. For every CDR3 protein sequence, its rows merge into one entry that carries the most common genes and DNA. The sample table records 400,000 to 500,000 distinct CDR3 sequences; 15% to 20% of these occur just once. Of the sample, 12% is held by the ten largest clones. Sequenced input: naive T cells sorted from blood. The cell subset or site tag for this specimen amounts to: cells isolated with a human naive T-cell isolation kit. These receptors all stem from a man in his fifties in good health.

This clonotype was picked up many times. The rearrangement joins TRBV14 to TRBJ1-1, with D tentatively TRBD1 (6 bases). Trimming stripped 3 bases from V and 5 bases from J, with 10 bases between. CDR3 length: 13 amino acids. Germline loops: CDR1 SGHDN, CDR2 FVKESK. DNA for the CDR3: TGTGCCAGCAGCCAGGGGGCCGGAACTGAAGCTTTCTTT. Its translation is CASSQGAGTEAFF.

The V call is TRBV10-3, the J call TRBJ2-1, with a weak D call TRBD2 (6 bases). Germline values: CDR1 ENHRY, CDR2 SYGVKD. Deletions cut 3 bases from V and 4 bases from J, with 13 bases between. This CDR3 comprises 15 residues. This CDR3 is CAISDVAGRYNEQFF. The CDR3 DNA is TGTGCCATCAGTGACGTGGCGGGGAGGTACAATGAGCAGTTCTTC.

The chain is built from TRBV15 and TRBJ2-7, with 8 nucleotides matching TRBD1. The CDR3 covers 15 residues. V lost 5 bases to trimming and J lost 1 base; unmatched junction nucleotides: 7. Germline-derived CDR1 and CDR2 are LNHNV and YYDKDF (reference sequence). The CDR3 loop is CATSPGTGLSYEQYF. The DNA for the CDR3 is TGTGCCACCAGCCCCGGGACAGGATTGTCCTACGAGCAGTACTTC. Filled out from reference TRBV15 and TRBJ2-7, the complete variable domain reads DAMVIQNPRYQVTQFGKPVTLSCSQTLNHNVMYWYQQKSSQAPKLLFHYYDKDFNNEADTPDNFQSRRPNTSFCFLDIRSPGLGDTAMYLCATSPGTGLSYEQYFGPGTRLTVT.

Only a few counts were recorded for this clonotype. The rearrangement joins TRBV29-1 to TRBJ2-6; possible D gene TRBD2, 5 bases. Between the trimmed V and J ends, which lost 3 bases and 0 bases, there was a span of 6 bases. CDR1 and CDR2 from the germline V gene are SQVTM and ANQGSEA. The CDR3 spans 14 residues. The CDR3 coding sequence is TGCAGCGTTGATACTAGCTCTGGGGCCAACGTCCTGACTTTC. Translated: CSVDTSSGANVLTF. Based on the CDR3 plus reference TRBV29-1 and TRBJ2-6, the full variable domain is SAVISQKPSRDICQRGTSLTIQCQVDSQVTMMFWYRQQPGQSLTLIATANQGSEATYESGFVIDKFPISRPNLTFSTLTVSNMSPEDSSIYLCSVDTSSGANVLTFGAGSRLTVL.

This clonotype was counted between two and nine times. J is TRBJ2-5 and V is TRBV5-1, with no clear D. This CDR3 comprises 18 residues. The ends were cut back, 2 bases at V and 3 bases at J, with 23 bases in the middle. The germline CDR1 and CDR2 sequences are SGHRS and YFSETQ. CDR3 sequence (DNA): TGCGCCAGCAGCTTTTTCCTCCAACGTTCGATTGAAGAAGAGACCCAGTACTTC. It yields the protein CASSFFLQRSIEEETQYF. Together with reference TRBV5-1 and TRBJ2-5, the CDR3 gives the full variable domain: KAGVTQTPRYLIKTRGQQVTLSCSPISGHRSVSWYQQTPGQGLQFLFEYFSETQRNKGNFPGRFSGRQFSNSRSEMNVSTLELGDSALYLCASSFFLQRSIEEETQYFGPGTRLLVL.

This clonotype was found a few times. The chain has TRBV27 and TRBJ2-1, with D unresolved. With 7 bases removed from V and 0 bases from J, the gap between germline ends came to 1 base. In germline, CDR1 is MNHEY, CDR2 SMNVEV (reference sequence). This CDR3 contains 11 residues. The CDR3 reads CASTSYNEQFF. The CDR3 nucleotides read TGTGCCAGCACCTCCTACAATGAGCAGTTCTTC.

In this sample, this clonotype turned up a few times. J is TRBJ2-1 and V is TRBV20-1; D is unresolved. CDR3 length: 16 residues. Germline V lookup: CDR1 DFQATT, CDR2 SNEGSKA (reference sequence). V was trimmed by 1 base and J by 4 bases, leaving 17 bases between them. The CDR3 nucleotides are TGCAGTGCTAGAGGGTTCTCTAGTACAAGTTACAATGAGCAGTTCTTC. Protein product: CSARGFSSTSYNEQFF.

This clonotype was counted at least ten times. The chain joins TRBV3-1 to TRBJ1-2; unclear D gene. The ends were cut back, 4 bases at V and 7 bases at J, with 19 bases in the middle. The germline V gene has CDR1 LGHDT and CDR2 YNNKEL (reference sequence). The CDR3 is 15 amino acids. Here the CDR3 reads CASSRSDRTERGYTF. CDR3 DNA: TGTGCCAGCAGCCGATCGGATAGAACAGAGCGTGGCTACACCTTC.

The chain recombines TRBV20-1 with TRBJ2-3; TRBD1 agrees at 7 bases. V shed 1 base, J shed 4 bases, and the junction held 8 bases outside the gene matches. The germline V gene encodes CDR1 DFQATT and CDR2 SNEGSKA (reference sequence). CDR3 length: 15 amino acids. The CDR3 sequence: CSARARGGESDTQYF. DNA of the CDR3: TGCAGTGCTAGAGCGCGAGGGGGCGAGTCAGATACGCAGTATTTT.

This chain links TRBV20-1 with TRBJ2-1; D not certain. Germline CDR1 is DFQATT and CDR2 is SNEGSKA (reference sequence). This CDR3 has 16 amino acids. Trimming removed 1 base from V and 0 bases from J, with 13 bases in between. The CDR3 DNA sequence: TGCAGTGCTAGAGTTCCCAGCGCGAGCTCCTACAATGAGCAGTTCTTC. Amino acids: CSARVPSASSYNEQFF.

This rearrangement joins TRBV6-2 or TRBV6-3 to TRBJ2-5; possible D gene TRBD1, 6 bases. The V and J ends lost 2 bases and 3 bases respectively, with 16 bases between them. Germline values: CDR1 MNHEY, CDR2 SVGEGT. The CDR3 has 16 amino acids. The CDR3 reads CASSYEAGTTEETQYF. The CDR3 nucleotides are TGTGCCAGCAGTTACGAGGCCGGGACAACAGAAGAGACCCAGTACTTC.

The chain uses TRBV3-1 and TRBJ2-3, with D uncertain. CDR1 LGHDT and CDR2 YNNKEL come from the germline V gene (reference sequence). This CDR3 spans 16 amino acids. Trimming removed 4 bases at V and 6 bases at J, with 20 bases between. The CDR3 DNA reads TGTGCCAGCAGCCGACTCGTCTCGGCAACCGGCGATACGCAGTATTTT. Translating it yields CASSRLVSATGDTQYF.

At least ten counts were recorded for this clonotype. The chain carries TRBV13 and TRBJ2-2, with D perhaps TRBD1 (5 bases). CDR1 and CDR2 from the germline V gene are PRHDT and FYEKMQ (reference sequence). This CDR3 has 14 residues. V was trimmed by 5 bases and J by 1 base, leaving 8 bases between them. In DNA form, the CDR3 reads TGTGCCAGCAGCCTCCAGGGGAACACCGGGGAGCTGTTTTTT. Translating gives CASSLQGNTGELFF.

The rearrangement links TRBV10-3 to TRBJ2-5, with 11 bases fitting TRBD1. With V trimmed by 0 bases and J by 7 bases, 7 bases remained unmatched. Germline V CDR1 and CDR2: ENHRY, SYGVKD. The length of the CDR3 is 16 residues. CDR3 coding DNA: TGTGCCATCAGTGAGTCGGACAGGGGGCCACTTGGGACCCAGTACTTC. The encoded protein is CAISESDRGPLGTQYF.

This clonotype came up many times. This chain joins TRBV5-1 and TRBJ2-7; D possibly matches TRBD1 or TRBD2 (5 bases each). Germline CDR1 SGHRS, CDR2 YFSETQ. V was shortened by 4 bases and J by 5 bases, with 16 bases between the two germline ends. The CDR3 has 14 amino acids. In DNA form, the CDR3 reads TGCGCCAGCAGCCACACTGGAAGGGACCACGAGCAGTACTTC. Protein sequence: CASSHTGRDHEQYF.

This clonotype has just a few counts. The chain has TRBV15 and TRBJ2-7, with unresolved D. Trimming removed 8 bases from V and 1 base from J, with 18 bases in between. There are 15 residues in the CDR3. Germline assignment: CDR1 LNHNV and CDR2 YYDKDF (reference sequence). DNA of the CDR3: TGTGCCACCGGTGTACTGGGTAGCCCTTCCTACGAGCAGTACTTC. It encodes CATGVLGSPSYEQYF.

This chain joins TRBV7-2 and TRBJ2-7; TRBD2 aligns across 10 bases. This CDR3 contains 15 residues. V was clipped by 2 bases and J by 3 bases; unmatched bases: 4. Germline CDR1 and CDR2: SGHTA and FQGNSA. The CDR3 reads CASSLMASGGYEQYF. In DNA, the CDR3 is TGTGCCAGCAGCTTAATGGCTAGCGGGGGCTACGAGCAGTACTTC.

This clonotype was observed a few times. The genes are TRBV20-1 and TRBJ2-3; D may correspond to TRBD1 or TRBD2 (5 bases each). Trimming left V 5 bases short and J 3 bases short, with 12 bases between. The CDR3 runs to 13 residues. The germline gives CDR1 DFQATT, CDR2 SNEGSKA (reference sequence). CDR3 in DNA: TGCAGTGCTGAGGGGTATTGGACAGATACGCAGTATTTT. It translates to CSAEGYWTDTQYF.

This clonotype was detected only a few times. The chain is built from TRBV20-1 and TRBJ1-3, with a tentative D call TRBD1 (5 bases). Germline values: CDR1 DFQATT, CDR2 SNEGSKA (reference sequence). This CDR3 has 15 amino acids. The CDR3 loop is CSQGVLLLSGNTIYF. The CDR3 DNA follows: TGCAGCCAGGGAGTCCTCCTCCTCTCTGGAAACACCATATATTTT.

This clonotype turned up a few times. This chain uses TRBV5-1 with TRBJ2-1; D is ambiguous. The germline gives CDR1 SGHRS, CDR2 YFSETQ. The V end was cut by 0 bases, the J end by 16 bases, with 17 bases between. CDR3 length: 13 residues. This CDR3 reads CASSLAGSSETFF. The CDR3 bases are TGCGCCAGCAGCTTGGCCGGTTCTTCTGAGACTTTCTTC.

The sample holds many counts of this clonotype. The rearrangement uses TRBV20-1 and TRBJ1-3, with a possible D match to TRBD1 (6 bases). The CDR3 is 15 amino acids. Trimming took 6 bases from V and 4 from J, leaving 19 bases between them. Germline V CDR1 and CDR2: DFQATT, SNEGSKA (reference sequence). The CDR3 sequence: CSARSSGVRGNTIYF. The CDR3 DNA sequence: TGCAGTGCCCGCAGTTCAGGGGTGCGGGGAAACACCATATATTTT.

This clonotype came up a few times. The chain joins TRBV19 to TRBJ2-1; no definite D call. The germline V and J ends were trimmed by 1 base and 0 bases, with 10 bases remaining between them. Germline-derived CDR1 and CDR2 are LNHDA and SQIVND (reference sequence). The CDR3 contains 16 residues. CDR3 sequence (DNA): TGTGCCAGTAGTATAGCGGAGTATAGCTCCTACAATGAGCAGTTCTTC. Its translation: CASSIAEYSSYNEQFF.

The gene calls are TRBV18 and TRBJ2-5; 8 bases map to TRBD1. Germline loops: CDR1 KGHSH, CDR2 LQKENI. V dropped 2 bases and J dropped 6; count of bases not matched to a gene: 11. This CDR3 is built from 16 residues. CDR3 amino acids: CASSPAMSQGGQTQYF. The CDR3 DNA follows: TGTGCCAGCTCACCAGCCATGTCACAGGGGGGACAGACCCAGTACTTC.

This clonotype was seen only a few times. The V gene is TRBV20-1, the J gene TRBJ2-1; 8 bases line up with TRBD2. Germline assignment: CDR1 DFQATT and CDR2 SNEGSKA (reference sequence). Trimming at V came to 0 bases and at J to 2 bases, leaving 9 bases not matched to a gene. The CDR3 consists of 17 residues. In DNA, the CDR3 is TGCAGTGCTAGAGATTGGAGCGGGAGCAGGCCCTACAATGAGCAGTTCTTC. Translated: CSARDWSGSRPYNEQFF.